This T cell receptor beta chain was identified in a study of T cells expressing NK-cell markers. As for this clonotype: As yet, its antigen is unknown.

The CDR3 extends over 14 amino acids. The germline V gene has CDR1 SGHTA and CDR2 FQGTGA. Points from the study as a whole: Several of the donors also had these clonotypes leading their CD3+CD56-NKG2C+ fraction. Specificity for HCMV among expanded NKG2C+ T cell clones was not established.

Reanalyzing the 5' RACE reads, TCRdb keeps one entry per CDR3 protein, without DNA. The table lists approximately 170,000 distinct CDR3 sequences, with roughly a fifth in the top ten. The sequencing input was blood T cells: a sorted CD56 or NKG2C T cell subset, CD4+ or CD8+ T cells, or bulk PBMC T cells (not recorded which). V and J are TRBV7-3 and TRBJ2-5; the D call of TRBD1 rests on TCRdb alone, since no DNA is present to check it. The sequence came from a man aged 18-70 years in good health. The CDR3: CASSLGHYQETQYF. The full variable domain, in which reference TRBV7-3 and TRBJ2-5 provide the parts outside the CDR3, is GAGVSQTPSNKVTEKGKYVELRCDPISGHTALYWYRQSLGQGPEFLIYFQGTGAADDSGLPNDRFFAVRPEGSVSTLKIQRTERGDSAVYLCASSLGHYQETQYFGPGTRLLVL.